This T cell receptor (beta chain) stems from a study of beta chain features in type 1 diabetes. General observations from the study: When cDNA is sequenced, cells with high TCR expression could be over-represented.

The germline V gene has CDR1 MDHEN and CDR2 SYDVKM. This CDR3 region has 13 residues. Trimming removed 6 bases from V and 4 bases from J; junction bases left unmatched: 6. Every isolated RNA sample was fully reverse transcribed, so sequencing captured expressed TCRB transcripts. Assay used: immunoSEQ multiplex PCR; TCRdb lists only in-frame clones, some missing. The profile covers under 800,000 clones, with 15% to 17% appearing a single time and about 0.086% taken by the ten largest. Isolation of CD4+ naive, central memory, regulatory and stem cell-like memory cells was achieved by sorting via CD45RO/CCR7/CD25/CD127/CD95/CD27. In the case of this clone: No antigen is known for it.

Sequencing was done on a sample of naive CD4+ T cells from blood. The rearrangement links TRBV28 to TRBJ2-7; TRBD1 aligns across 7 bases. The receptor was isolated from a man younger than 30 in good health. The CDR3 here is CASRTGSGYEQYF. CDR3 nucleotide sequence: TGTGCCAGCAGGACAGGGTCGGGGTACGAGCAGTACTTC. The full variable domain, rest sourced from reference TRBV28 and TRBJ2-7, is DVKVTQSSRYLVKRTGEKVFLECVQDMDHENMFWYRQDPGLGLRLIYFSYDVKMKEKGDIPEGYSVSREKKERFSLILESASTNQTSMYLCASRTGSGYEQYFGPGTRLTVT.